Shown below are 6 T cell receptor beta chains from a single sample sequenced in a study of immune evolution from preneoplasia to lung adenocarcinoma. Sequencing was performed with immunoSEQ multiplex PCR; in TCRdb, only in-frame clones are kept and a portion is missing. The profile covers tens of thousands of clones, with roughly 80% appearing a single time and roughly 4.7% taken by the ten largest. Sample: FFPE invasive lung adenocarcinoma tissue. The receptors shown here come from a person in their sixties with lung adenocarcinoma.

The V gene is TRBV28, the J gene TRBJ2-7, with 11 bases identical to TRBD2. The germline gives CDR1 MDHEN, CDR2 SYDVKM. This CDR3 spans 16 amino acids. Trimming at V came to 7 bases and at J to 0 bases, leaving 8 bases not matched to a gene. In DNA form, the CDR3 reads TGTGCCAGCACCTCACGCACTAGCGGGAGCTCCTACGAGCAGTACTTC. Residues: CASTSRTSGSSYEQYF.

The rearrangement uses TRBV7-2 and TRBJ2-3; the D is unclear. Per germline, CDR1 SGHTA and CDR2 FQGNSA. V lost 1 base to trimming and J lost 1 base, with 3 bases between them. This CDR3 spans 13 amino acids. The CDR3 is CASSLGGTDTQYF. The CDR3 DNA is TGTGCCAGCAGCTTAGGGGGCACAGATACGCAGTATTTT.

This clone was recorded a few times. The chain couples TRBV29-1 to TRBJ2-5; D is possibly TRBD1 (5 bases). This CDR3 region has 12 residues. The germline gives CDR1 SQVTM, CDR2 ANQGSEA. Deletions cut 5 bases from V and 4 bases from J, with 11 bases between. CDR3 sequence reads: CSVWGQGETQYF. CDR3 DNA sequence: TGCAGCGTTTGGGGCCAGGGAGAGACCCAGTACTTC.

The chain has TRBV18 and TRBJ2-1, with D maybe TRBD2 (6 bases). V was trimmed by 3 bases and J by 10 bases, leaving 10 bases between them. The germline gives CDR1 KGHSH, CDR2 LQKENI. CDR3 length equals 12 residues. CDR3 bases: TGTGCCAGCTCACCTTCTAGCGTAGAGCAGTTCTTC. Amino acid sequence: CASSPSSVEQFF.

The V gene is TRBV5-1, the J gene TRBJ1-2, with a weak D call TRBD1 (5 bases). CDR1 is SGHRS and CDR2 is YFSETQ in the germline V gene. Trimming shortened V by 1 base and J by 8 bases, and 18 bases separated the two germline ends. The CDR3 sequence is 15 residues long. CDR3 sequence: CASSLQGAMGDGYTF. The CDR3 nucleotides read TGCGCCAGCAGCTTGCAAGGGGCGATGGGTGACGGCTACACCTTC.

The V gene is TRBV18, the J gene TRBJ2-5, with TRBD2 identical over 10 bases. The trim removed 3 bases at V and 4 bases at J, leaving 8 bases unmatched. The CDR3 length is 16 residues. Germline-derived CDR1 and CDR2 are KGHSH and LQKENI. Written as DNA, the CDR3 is TGTGCCAGCTCACCGAGGCTAGCGGGAGCCGGAGAGACCCAGTACTTC. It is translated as CASSPRLAGAGETQYF.